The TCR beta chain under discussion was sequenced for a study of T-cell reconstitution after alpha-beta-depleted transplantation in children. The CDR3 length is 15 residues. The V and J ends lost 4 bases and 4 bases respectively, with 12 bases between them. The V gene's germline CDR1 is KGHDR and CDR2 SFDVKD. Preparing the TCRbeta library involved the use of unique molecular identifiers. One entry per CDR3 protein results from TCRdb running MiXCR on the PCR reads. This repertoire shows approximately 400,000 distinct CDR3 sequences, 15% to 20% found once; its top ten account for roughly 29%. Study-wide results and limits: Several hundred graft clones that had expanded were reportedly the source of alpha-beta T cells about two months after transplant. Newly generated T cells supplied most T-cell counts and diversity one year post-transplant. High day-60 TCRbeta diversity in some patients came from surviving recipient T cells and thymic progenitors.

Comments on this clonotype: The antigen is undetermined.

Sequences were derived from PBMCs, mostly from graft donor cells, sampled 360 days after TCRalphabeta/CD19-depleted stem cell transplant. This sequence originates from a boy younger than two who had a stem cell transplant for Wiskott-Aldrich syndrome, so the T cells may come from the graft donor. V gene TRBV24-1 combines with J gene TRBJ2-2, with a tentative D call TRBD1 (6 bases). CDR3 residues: CATSDQGTSTGELFF. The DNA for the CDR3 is TGTGCCACCAGTGACCAAGGGACAAGCACCGGGGAGCTGTTTTTT.